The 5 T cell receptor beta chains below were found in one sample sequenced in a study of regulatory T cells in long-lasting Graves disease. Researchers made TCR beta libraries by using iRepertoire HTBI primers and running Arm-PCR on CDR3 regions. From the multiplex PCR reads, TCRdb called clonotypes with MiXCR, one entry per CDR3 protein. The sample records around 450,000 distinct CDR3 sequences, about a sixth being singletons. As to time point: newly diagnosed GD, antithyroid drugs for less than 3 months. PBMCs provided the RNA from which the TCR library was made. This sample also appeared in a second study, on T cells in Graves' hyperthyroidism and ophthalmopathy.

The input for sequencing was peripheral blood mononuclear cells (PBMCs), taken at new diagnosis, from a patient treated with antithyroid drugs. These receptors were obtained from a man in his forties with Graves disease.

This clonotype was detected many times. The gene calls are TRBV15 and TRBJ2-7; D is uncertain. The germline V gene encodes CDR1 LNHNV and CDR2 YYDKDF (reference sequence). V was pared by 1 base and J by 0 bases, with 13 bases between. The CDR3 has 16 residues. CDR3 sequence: CATSRGGVQLSYEQYF. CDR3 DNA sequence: TGTGCCACCAGCAGAGGTGGTGTTCAACTCTCCTACGAGCAGTACTTC.

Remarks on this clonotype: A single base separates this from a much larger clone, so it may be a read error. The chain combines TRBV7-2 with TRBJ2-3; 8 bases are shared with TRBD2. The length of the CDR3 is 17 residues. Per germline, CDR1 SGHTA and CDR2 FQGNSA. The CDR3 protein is CVSSWITSGGGTDTQYF. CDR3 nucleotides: TGTGTCAGCAGCTGGATTACTAGCGGAGGCGGCACAGATACGCAGTATTTT.

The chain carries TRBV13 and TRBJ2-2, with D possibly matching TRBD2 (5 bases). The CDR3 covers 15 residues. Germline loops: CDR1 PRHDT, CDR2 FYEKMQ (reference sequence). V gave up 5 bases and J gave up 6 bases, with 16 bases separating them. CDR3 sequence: CASSPALGRAGELFF. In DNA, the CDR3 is TGTGCCAGCAGCCCCGCTTTAGGGCGGGCCGGGGAGCTGTTTTTT.

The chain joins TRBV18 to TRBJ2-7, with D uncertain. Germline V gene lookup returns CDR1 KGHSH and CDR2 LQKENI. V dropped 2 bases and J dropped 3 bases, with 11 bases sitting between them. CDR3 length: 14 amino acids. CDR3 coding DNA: TGTGCCAGCTCACCAAATGGGGTCTACTACGAGCAGTACTTC. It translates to CASSPNGVYYEQYF. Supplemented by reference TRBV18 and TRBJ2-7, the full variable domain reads NAGVMQNPRHLVRRRGQEARLRCSPMKGHSHVYWYRQLPEEGLKFMVYLQKENIIDESGMPKERFSAEFPKEGPSILRIQQVVRGDSAAYFCASSPNGVYYEQYFGPGTRLTVT.

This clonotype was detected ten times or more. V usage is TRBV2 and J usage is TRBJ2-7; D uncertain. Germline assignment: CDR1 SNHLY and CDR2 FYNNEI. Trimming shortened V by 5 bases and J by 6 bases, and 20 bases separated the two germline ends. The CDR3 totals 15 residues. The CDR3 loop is CASSLRAVFRVEQYF. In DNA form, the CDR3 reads TGTGCCAGCAGTTTACGGGCCGTTTTTCGAGTCGAGCAGTACTTC.